The T cell receptor (beta chain) described here comes from a study of cytomegalovirus exposure and HLA in healthy donors. In the study overall: Early on, a data release was issued that held some 91 million unique TCRs from HLA-typed donors. General observations from the study: TCR beta V- and J-gene trimming, according to a later analysis, was linked to a missense DCLRE1C variant. Using a false discovery rate of 0.05, a later analysis showed that 16,951 TCR beta sequences were associated with HLA alleles. The investigators catalogued 164 TCR beta chains as cytomegalovirus-associated.

Both 60 Vbeta primers and 13 Jbeta primers went into the PCR. Clones were read by immunoSEQ multiplex PCR, and TCRdb kept only the in-frame ones, dropping some. Of about 89,000 clones in the sample, over 60% were seen once. In the case of this clone: Its target is unknown.

The source material was PBMCs. The TCR was taken from a man under 40 in good health and CMV-seronegative.

The CDR3 bases are TGTGCCAGCAGCGATCAGGGAGGGGGGGAAAAACTGTTTTTT. Protein sequence: CASSDQGGGEKLFF. The chain combines TRBV4-2 with TRBJ1-4, with TRBD1 as a possible D gene (6 bases). Trimming removed 5 bases from V and 8 bases from J, with 15 bases in between. This CDR3 is 14 amino acids long. The germline CDR1 and CDR2 sequences are LGHNA and YNFKEQ.